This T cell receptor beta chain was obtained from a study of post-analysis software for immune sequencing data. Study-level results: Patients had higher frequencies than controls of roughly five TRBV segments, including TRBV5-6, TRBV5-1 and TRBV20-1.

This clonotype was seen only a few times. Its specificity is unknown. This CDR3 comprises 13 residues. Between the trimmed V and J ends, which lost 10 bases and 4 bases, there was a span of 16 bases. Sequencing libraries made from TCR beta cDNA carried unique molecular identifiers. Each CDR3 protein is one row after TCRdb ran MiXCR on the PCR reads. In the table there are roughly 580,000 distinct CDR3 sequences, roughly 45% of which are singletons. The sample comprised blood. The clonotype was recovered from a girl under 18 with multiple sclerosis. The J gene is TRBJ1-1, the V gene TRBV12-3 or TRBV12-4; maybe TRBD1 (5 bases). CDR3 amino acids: CATRWDAGTEAFF. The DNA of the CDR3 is TGTGCCACCCGATGGGACGCGGGCACTGAAGCTTTCTTT.